This TCR beta chain was documented in a study of cytomegalovirus exposure and HLA in healthy donors. Study-wide results and caveats: Follow-up analysis seemed to connect common viral pathogens with several of the most significant clusters identified. Researchers reported in a later analysis that a missense DCLRE1C variant was tied to TCR beta V- and J-gene trimming. Certain sequence variants were highly shared and formed a cluster, and this cluster was likely a sequencing artifact.

13 Jbeta primers and 60 Vbeta primers were used for the PCR. Authors' data handling: In a later analysis, the count reached 82 million or so unique TCR beta chains, with about 10 million shared. Measured with immunoSEQ multiplex PCR; TCRdb has only the in-frame clones, and not every one. V and J calls and clone size come straight from that table; D and trimming were deduced from the DNA. The sample records around 91,000 clones, about nine tenths being singletons. As to this clone: Its target is not known.

The CDR3 spans 16 residues. After removal of 2 bases from V and 3 bases from J, the junction contained 5 bases not matched to a gene. The germline V gene has CDR1 SGHDT and CDR2 YYEEEE. V is TRBV5-6 and J is TRBJ2-1, with 10 positions matching TRBD1. Source material: PBMCs. The origin of this receptor is a man aged 25 to 40 in good health and CMV-seropositive. CDR3 region: CASSFRGQGIYNEQFF. The CDR3 DNA follows: TGTGCCAGCAGCTTCAGGGGACAGGGGATCTACAATGAGCAGTTCTTC.